This T cell receptor (beta chain) was found in a study of blood T cell repertoires in COVID-19. Whole-study context: Specimens from acute and convalescent COVID-19 originated in the United States, Italy and Spain. T cells, B-cell-depleted T cells, or PBMCs provided the cDNA or gDNA that served as material.

In the original analysis: Nucleated cell number was recorded as an estimate derived from reference gene primer amplification. The data were produced by immunoSEQ multiplex PCR, yet TCRdb's version contains in-frame clones alone and is incomplete. V and J calls and clone size are given by that table; D and trimming were obtained from the DNA. The sample contains tens of thousands of clones, 80% to 85% of which appear only once. The sequence was collected from a woman aged 55-70 years with acute or convalescent COVID-19. Material: peripheral blood.

The CDR3 sequence: CASSHPSGTPYEQYF. DNA of the CDR3: TGTGCCAGCAGTCATCCTAGCGGTACCCCCTACGAGCAGTACTTC. This chain connects TRBV6-5 to TRBJ2-7, with 7 bases fitting TRBD2. The CDR3 extends over 15 amino acids. Germline-derived CDR1 and CDR2 are MNHEY and SVGAGI. The trim removed 5 bases at V and 2 bases at J, leaving 9 bases unmatched.